This T cell receptor beta chain is from a study of cytomegalovirus exposure and HLA in healthy donors. Broader study findings: TCR beta chains numbering some 150 were designated cytomegalovirus-associated. Subsequent analysis showed first-cohort TCR clusters tending to co-occur in around 130 validation repertoires.

Using immunoSEQ multiplex PCR, the repertoire was profiled, and TCRdb retains in-frame clones only, with some absent. This table has over 150,000 clones, around 84% appearing once. Remarks on this clone: What it recognizes is unknown.

The CDR3 extends over 14 amino acids. Trimming removed 6 bases from V and 8 bases from J, with 16 bases in between. Per germline, CDR1 LGHNT and CDR2 FRNRAP. The chain carries TRBV12-5 and TRBJ1-4; weak D call: TRBD1 (5 bases). Sequenced input: PBMCs. The TCR originated in a human donor in good health. CDR3 residues: CASGKETALEKLFF. DNA for the CDR3: TGTGCTAGTGGAAAGGAGACAGCTTTGGAAAAACTGTTTTTT.